Presented here are 30 T cell receptor beta chains from one specimen sequenced in a study of blood T cell repertoires in COVID-19. Sequenced by immunoSEQ multiplex PCR; TCRdb stores in-frame clones only, minus some. The data hold approximately 220,000 clones, with 85% observed a single time. The source material was PBMCs or T cells enriched from blood (not recorded which). These receptors all come from a man aged 35 to 55 who had recovered from COVID-19.

The chain recombines TRBV5-4 with TRBJ2-2, with TRBD1 matching 8 bases. This CDR3 region has 14 residues. Germline assignment: CDR1 SGHNT and CDR2 YYREEE (reference sequence). Trimming took 5 bases from V and 2 from J; bases not matched to a gene: 2. The CDR3 loop is CASRTGVNTGELFF. DNA of the CDR3: TGTGCCAGCAGGACAGGGGTCAACACCGGGGAGCTGTTTTTT.

The rearrangement links TRBV25-1 to TRBJ1-5, with 9 positions matching TRBD1. The CDR3 length is 15 residues. In germline, CDR1 is MGHDK, CDR2 SYGVNS. V gave up 3 bases and J gave up 4 bases; unmatched junction bases: 4. CDR3 loop: CASSDGTGRNQPQHF. CDR3 sequence (DNA): TGTGCCAGCAGTGATGGGACAGGGCGAAATCAGCCCCAGCATTTT.

Points on this clone: Germline and junction disagree at one end, which may indicate a read error. The chain employs TRBV19 and TRBJ1-1, with a weak D call TRBD1 (5 bases). The CDR3 has 13 amino acids. Germline assignment: CDR1 LNHDA and CDR2 SQIVND (reference sequence). The CDR3 bases are TGTGCCAGTGGTATGACAGAGAACACTGAAGCTTTCTTT. Amino acid sequence: CASGMTENTEAFF.

The chain has TRBV5-4 and TRBJ2-7; 8 bases map to TRBD2. The CDR3 is 14 amino acids. V trimming: 3 bases; J trimming: 3 bases; junction bases outside the gene matches: 5. Germline values: CDR1 SGHNT, CDR2 YYREEE (reference sequence). The CDR3 loop is CASSSTGGLYEQYF. The CDR3 region has the DNA TGTGCCAGCAGCTCGACGGGGGGGCTCTACGAGCAGTACTTC.

J is TRBJ2-1 and V is TRBV7-9; no clear D. The germline V and J ends were trimmed by 2 bases and 0 bases, with 11 bases remaining between them. This CDR3 comprises 16 residues. Germline V lookup: CDR1 SEHNR, CDR2 FQNEAQ (reference sequence). The CDR3 reads CASSLFRLSSYNEQFF. For the CDR3, the DNA is TGTGCCAGCAGCTTATTCCGACTGAGCTCCTACAATGAGCAGTTCTTC. The whole variable domain, filled in from reference TRBV7-9 and TRBJ2-1, reads DTGVSQNPRHKITKRGQNVTFRCDPISEHNRLYWYRQTLGQGPEFLTYFQNEAQLEKSRLLSDRFSAERPKGSFSTLEIQRTEQGDSAMYLCASSLFRLSSYNEQFFGPGTRLTVL.

The CDR3 loop is CASSEWGVGETQYF. CDR3 in DNA: TGTGCCAGCAGTGAATGGGGGGTTGGGGAGACCCAGTACTTC. This sequence joins TRBV2 and TRBJ2-5; D might be TRBD2 (6 bases). This CDR3 comprises 14 residues. The V end lost 2 bases, the J end lost 5 bases, and 12 bases lay between the germline ends. Looked up from germline, CDR1 is SNHLY and CDR2 is FYNNEI.

The chain uses TRBV29-1 and TRBJ1-2, with no clear D. The germline CDR1 and CDR2 sequences are SQVTM and ANQGSEA. The CDR3 spans 12 residues. V was pared by 5 bases and J by 0 bases, with 7 bases between. CDR3 loop: CSVSLANYGYTF. The CDR3, as DNA: TGCAGCGTTAGTTTAGCTAACTATGGCTACACCTTC. Full variable domain (remainder filled in from reference TRBV29-1 and TRBJ1-2): SAVISQKPSRDICQRGTSLTIQCQVDSQVTMMFWYRQQPGQSLTLIATANQGSEATYESGFVIDKFPISRPNLTFSTLTVSNMSPEDSSIYLCSVSLANYGYTFGSGTRLTVV.

The chain uses TRBV7-2 and TRBJ2-7; 8 bases are shared with TRBD1. The CDR3 sequence is 19 residues long. J gave up 3 bases and V 5 bases, and 21 bases lay outside the gene matches. Per the germline V gene, CDR1 is SGHTA and CDR2 is FQGNSA. The DNA for the CDR3 is TGTGCCAGCAGCCTAACGGGACAGGCAAAGCCCACACACCACTACGAGCAGTACTTC. It yields the protein CASSLTGQAKPTHHYEQYF.

This chain joins TRBV6-5 and TRBJ1-2, with D possibly being TRBD1 (5 bases). Trimming pared 1 base from V and 6 bases from J, leaving 15 bases between. Germline V CDR1 and CDR2: MNHEY, SVGAGI. CDR3 length: 15 amino acids. The CDR3 DNA is TGTGCCAGCAGTTACTGGCGGGGGAGTATGGATGGCTACACCTTC. Its translation: CASSYWRGSMDGYTF.

The V gene is TRBV4-3, the J gene TRBJ1-2; 7 nucleotides align to TRBD1. Germline values: CDR1 LGHNA, CDR2 YSLEER. This CDR3 has 15 amino acids. After removal of 0 bases from V and 4 bases from J, the junction contained 5 bases not matched to a gene. CDR3 loop: CASSQDSGTAYGYTF. For the CDR3, the DNA is TGCGCCAGCAGCCAAGATTCGGGGACAGCCTATGGCTACACCTTC.

CDR3 in DNA: TGTGCCAGCAGTTTATCGCAGGGTTCGGAGACCCAGTACTTC. Its translation is CASSLSQGSETQYF. The J gene is TRBJ2-5, the V gene TRBV28; the D gene is possibly TRBD1 (5 bases). Germline V gene data show CDR1 as MDHEN and CDR2 as SYDVKM. Trimming removed 1 base at V and 5 bases at J, with 11 bases between. The CDR3 extends over 14 amino acids. The full variable domain, rest sourced from reference TRBV28 and TRBJ2-5, is DVKVTQSSRYLVKRTGEKVFLECVQDMDHENMFWYRQDPGLGLRLIYFSYDVKMKEKGDIPEGYSVSREKKERFSLILESASTNQTSMYLCASSLSQGSETQYFGPGTRLLVL.

This clone was found once. The genes are TRBV7-9 and TRBJ1-1; tentatively, D is TRBD1 (6 bases). This CDR3 is 14 amino acids long. The V gene's germline CDR1 is SEHNR and CDR2 FQNEAQ (reference sequence). V dropped 6 bases and J dropped 1 base, with 12 bases sitting between them. The CDR3 nucleotides read TGTGCCAGCAGGTCTTTGACAGGGAACACTGAAGCTTTCTTT. It yields the protein CASRSLTGNTEAFF. Full variable domain (missing parts from reference TRBV7-9 and TRBJ1-1): DTGVSQNPRHKITKRGQNVTFRCDPISEHNRLYWYRQTLGQGPEFLTYFQNEAQLEKSRLLSDRFSAERPKGSFSTLEIQRTEQGDSAMYLCASRSLTGNTEAFFGQGTRLTVV.

The gene calls are TRBV11-2 and TRBJ1-5; D call uncertain. Trimming took off 0 bases at V and 5 bases at J, with 5 bases between the two ends. The CDR3 is made up of 13 amino acids. Germline assignment: CDR1 SGHAT and CDR2 FQNNGV. The DNA of the CDR3 is TGTGCCAGCAGCTTAGACACAGATCAGCCCCAGCATTTT. It translates to CASSLDTDQPQHF.

This clone is a singleton in its sample. The rearrangement joins TRBV2 to TRBJ2-1; D not resolved. CDR1 SNHLY and CDR2 FYNNEI come from the germline V gene. The V end was cut by 7 bases, the J end by 6 bases, with 16 bases between. CDR3 length: 14 residues. The CDR3, as DNA: TGTGCCAGCATGGGTGACAAGGTGGTCAATGAGCAGTTCTTC. It encodes CASMGDKVVNEQFF.

This clone was found once. The V gene is TRBV19, the J gene TRBJ2-6; 8 bases map to TRBD2. CDR1 is LNHDA and CDR2 is SQIVND in the germline V gene (reference sequence). Trimming took 2 bases from V and 2 from J; bases not matched to a gene: 5. The CDR3 is 17 amino acids. The CDR3 DNA reads as TGTGCCAGTAGTATAATGAGCGGGAGTCCTGGGGCCAACGTCCTGACTTTC. Residues: CASSIMSGSPGANVLTF.

The chain combines TRBV20-1 with TRBJ1-5; no definite D call. The CDR3 covers 15 residues. Germline V CDR1 and CDR2: DFQATT, SNEGSKA (reference sequence). Trimming stripped 3 bases from V and 0 bases from J, with 12 bases between. The CDR3: CSASPGEYSNQPQHF. The CDR3 region has the DNA TGCAGTGCTAGTCCCGGGGAATATAGCAATCAGCCCCAGCATTTT.

This rearrangement joins TRBV6-5 to TRBJ2-1; 14 nucleotides match TRBD2. V lost 0 bases and J lost 9; bases outside the gene matches: 4. Germline loops: CDR1 MNHEY, CDR2 SVGAGI. The CDR3 totals 16 residues. The CDR3 region is CASSYSGLAGAGEQFF. CDR3 coding DNA: TGTGCCAGCAGTTACTCGGGACTAGCGGGAGCGGGTGAGCAGTTCTTC.

The CDR3 coding sequence is TGTGCCAGCAGTTCCATGCTTAGCGGGAGTACGCAGTACTTC. Encoded protein: CASSSMLSGSTQYF. The V and J genes are TRBV27 and TRBJ2-7; 9 nucleotides match TRBD2. Germline CDR1 MNHEY, CDR2 SMNVEV (reference sequence). V was clipped by 4 bases and J by 9 bases; unmatched bases: 10. CDR3 length: 14 amino acids.

The V and J genes are TRBV2 and TRBJ2-7; D is ambiguous. The CDR3 is made up of 13 amino acids. Germline CDR1 is SNHLY and CDR2 is FYNNEI. V was shortened by 3 bases and J by 2 bases, with 8 bases between the two germline ends. The CDR3 DNA sequence: TGTGCCAGCAGTGATCCGAACACCTACGAGCAGTACTTC. It translates to CASSDPNTYEQYF.

A word on this clone: The sample holds other DNA sequences that translate to the same CDR3. V gene TRBV12-3 or TRBV12-4 combines with J gene TRBJ2-7; D unclear. The V gene lost 3 bases and the J gene lost 1 base, with 4 bases spanning the gap. The CDR3 has 12 residues. CDR3 sequence (DNA): TGTGCCAGCAGTTTGCGATCCTACGAGCAGTACTTC. Translating gives CASSLRSYEQYF.

CDR3 loop: CASSMDRGFYGYTF. Here the CDR3 DNA reads TGTGCCAGCAGCATGGACAGGGGTTTCTATGGCTACACCTTC. The chain recombines TRBV7-9 with TRBJ1-2; 9 nucleotides line up with TRBD1. Losses at the gene ends were 5 bases for V and 4 bases for J; bases not matched to a gene: 5. CDR3 length equals 14 residues. CDR1 and CDR2 from the germline V gene are SEHNR and FQNEAQ (reference sequence). Together with reference TRBV7-9 and TRBJ1-2, the CDR3 gives the full variable domain: DTGVSQNPRHKITKRGQNVTFRCDPISEHNRLYWYRQTLGQGPEFLTYFQNEAQLEKSRLLSDRFSAERPKGSFSTLEIQRTEQGDSAMYLCASSMDRGFYGYTFGSGTRLTVV.

The chain employs TRBV9 and TRBJ2-7; D ambiguous. Germline assignment: CDR1 SGDLS and CDR2 YYNGEE. This CDR3 spans 14 amino acids. Trimming took 1 base from V and 2 from J, leaving 10 bases between them. The CDR3: CASSVHLDPYEQYF. The CDR3 DNA reads as TGTGCCAGCAGCGTACACCTAGACCCCTACGAGCAGTACTTC.

J is TRBJ2-7 and V is TRBV11-1; 7 positions match TRBD1. The length of the CDR3 is 15 residues. V lost 6 bases to trimming and J lost 0 bases; unmatched junction nucleotides: 8. Germline CDR1 SGHAT, CDR2 FQDESV (reference sequence). The CDR3 reads CASSLIRDSSYEQYF. The CDR3 DNA sequence: TGTGCCAGCAGTCTGATTCGGGACAGCTCCTACGAGCAGTACTTC.

V is TRBV9 and J is TRBJ2-7; 7 nucleotides align to TRBD2. V lost 3 bases, J lost 0 bases, and 6 bases stayed unmatched. The CDR3 spans 15 residues. Germline CDR1 is SGDLS and CDR2 is YYNGEE. CDR3 DNA sequence: TGTGCCAGCAGCGGTTCTAGCGGACTCTCCTACGAGCAGTACTTC. Translation: CASSGSSGLSYEQYF.

The V call is TRBV10-3, the J call TRBJ1-1; TRBD1 matches at 9 bases. The CDR3 totals 14 residues. The junction had 2 bases not matched to a gene; V was cut back by 6 bases and J by 0 bases. Germline CDR1 reads ENHRY; CDR2 reads SYGVKD. For the CDR3, the DNA is TGTGCCATCAGGGACAGGGGTCTGAACACTGAAGCTTTCTTT. Amino acid sequence: CAIRDRGLNTEAFF.

The CDR3 DNA reads TGTGCCAGCAGCCCCCCCCTTAACTACGAGCAGTACTTC. This codes for CASSPPLNYEQYF. The chain links TRBV7-8 to TRBJ2-7; no clear D. Trimming stripped 5 bases from V and 3 bases from J, with 11 bases between. The germline gives CDR1 SGHVS, CDR2 FQNEAQ. The CDR3 is 13 amino acids.

The genes are TRBV20-1 and TRBJ2-7; no clear D. The germline V and J ends were trimmed by 2 bases and 3 bases, with 2 bases remaining between them. The CDR3 length is 10 residues. Germline loops: CDR1 DFQATT, CDR2 SNEGSKA (reference sequence). In nucleotides, the CDR3 is TGCAGTGCTAGACACTACGAGCAGTACTTC. Its translation is CSARHYEQYF.

The chain recombines TRBV18 with TRBJ2-1, with 9 bases fitting TRBD1. The germline V gene encodes CDR1 KGHSH and CDR2 LQKENI. This CDR3 is 17 amino acids long. The trim removed 3 bases at V and 0 bases at J, leaving 6 bases unmatched. The CDR3 DNA sequence: TGTGCCAGCTCACCTAACAGGGGGCTGGGCTCCTACAATGAGCAGTTCTTC. As protein: CASSPNRGLGSYNEQFF.

CDR3 protein: CASRSPRSGNTIYF. The DNA for the CDR3 is TGTGCCAGTAGGAGTCCACGCTCTGGAAACACCATATATTTT. The chain joins TRBV19 to TRBJ1-3; unclear D gene. The CDR3 has 14 residues. Trimming pared 6 bases from V and 0 bases from J, leaving 9 bases between. Germline loops: CDR1 LNHDA, CDR2 SQIVND (reference sequence).

The V call is TRBV30, the J call TRBJ1-3; 12 positions agree with TRBD1. Germline CDR1 is GTSNPN and CDR2 is SVGIG (reference sequence). The CDR3 runs 17 residues. V was clipped by 2 bases and J by 3 bases; unmatched bases: 8. CDR3 residues: CAWSRGDRGRIGNTIYF. CDR3 in DNA: TGTGCCTGGAGTCGGGGGGACAGGGGGCGAATTGGAAACACCATATATTTT.